Shown below are 25 T cell receptor beta chains from a single sample sequenced in a study of blood T cell repertoires in COVID-19. The repertoire was sequenced with immunoSEQ multiplex PCR; TCRdb's copy has only in-frame clones and lacks some. The sample contains some 320,000 clones, 85% of which appear only once. The sequenced material came from PBMCs or T cells enriched from blood (not recorded which). The source of these receptors is a woman under 40 who had been exposed to COVID-19.

CDR3: CASSEGTSGRLGNEQFF. For the CDR3, the DNA is TGTGCCAGCAGTGAAGGGACTAGCGGGAGGCTTGGCAATGAGCAGTTCTTC. The chain recombines TRBV2 with TRBJ2-1; 14 nucleotides align to TRBD2. The V gene end was trimmed by 1 base and the J gene end by 6 bases; junction bases not matched to a gene: 5. The CDR3 runs to 17 residues. Germline assignment: CDR1 SNHLY and CDR2 FYNNEI.

This clone was picked up one time. V gene TRBV7-2 combines with J gene TRBJ1-2; TRBD1 matches 7 bases. The CDR3 covers 15 residues. Losses at the gene ends were 5 bases for V and 5 bases for J; bases not matched to a gene: 11. Germline-derived CDR1 and CDR2 are SGHTA and FQGNSA. In DNA form, the CDR3 reads TGTGCCAGCAGCGCGCACAGGGGCGCAGGGTATGGCTACACCTTC. Its protein product is CASSAHRGAGYGYTF.

In this sample, this clone turned up once. The genes are TRBV5-5 and TRBJ1-5; a weak D match, TRBD1 (5 bases). The germline V gene has CDR1 SGHKS and CDR2 YYEKEE (reference sequence). The CDR3 contains 14 residues. Trimming stripped 5 bases from V and 6 bases from J, with 15 bases between. CDR3 DNA: TGTGCCAGCAGTGAATGGGGGGATCGTCAGCCCCAGCATTTT. Amino acid sequence: CASSEWGDRQPQHF.

V usage is TRBV28 and J usage is TRBJ2-7, with a weak D call TRBD2 (6 bases). The CDR3 has 12 amino acids. Germline assignment: CDR1 MDHEN and CDR2 SYDVKM. The V end lost 7 bases, the J end lost 2 bases, and 9 bases lay between the germline ends. The CDR3 here is CASTGLPYEQYF. CDR3 bases: TGTGCCAGCACCGGACTACCCTACGAGCAGTACTTC.

The chain employs TRBV4-2 and TRBJ1-5, with D possibly matching TRBD1 (6 bases). Germline V gene lookup returns CDR1 LGHNA and CDR2 YNFKEQ. V lost 3 bases, J lost 5 bases, and 14 bases lay in between. The CDR3 runs to 15 residues. CDR3 coding DNA: TGTGCCAGCAGCCAGGATAACAGGGTTGATCAGCCCCAGCATTTT. Its translation: CASSQDNRVDQPQHF.

This clone was picked up many times. The chain recombines TRBV27 with TRBJ2-5; possible D gene TRBD1, 8 bases. Germline V lookup: CDR1 MNHEY, CDR2 SMNVEV (reference sequence). V was trimmed by 5 bases and J by 5 bases, leaving 12 bases between them. There are 13 residues in the CDR3. CDR3 sequence reads: CASSPQGGETQYF. CDR3 coding DNA: TGTGCCAGCAGTCCACAGGGGGGGGAGACCCAGTACTTC.

This clone was detected only a few times. V gene TRBV2 combines with J gene TRBJ2-7; no firm D call. The CDR3 totals 13 residues. Germline CDR1 SNHLY, CDR2 FYNNEI. V was trimmed by 8 bases and J by 4 bases, leaving 15 bases between them. The CDR3 protein is CASRIDGVYEQYF. The CDR3 region has the DNA TGTGCCAGCCGCATTGATGGAGTTTACGAGCAGTACTTC.

As regards this clone: The same CDR3 arises from other DNA sequences in this sample as well. This chain connects TRBV3-1 (or the pseudogene TRBV3-2) to TRBJ1-3; perhaps TRBD1 as D (6 bases). There are 15 residues in the CDR3. V gave up 0 bases and J gave up 2 bases, with 8 bases separating them. Germline V gene lookup returns CDR1 LGHDT and CDR2 YNNKEL (reference sequence). The CDR3 reads CASSQDRTAGNTIYF. CDR3 bases: TGTGCCAGCAGCCAAGATAGGACAGCTGGAAACACCATATATTTT.

V gene TRBV7-9 combines with J gene TRBJ2-7, with D tentatively TRBD1 (5 bases). The CDR3 contains 13 residues. The V end lost 8 bases, the J end lost 3 bases, and 14 bases lay between the germline ends. Per germline, CDR1 SEHNR and CDR2 FQNEAQ (reference sequence). CDR3 bases: TGTGCCAGCTCGATGACAGAGATCTACGAGCAGTACTTC. It is translated as CASSMTEIYEQYF.

V gene TRBV7-3 combines with J gene TRBJ2-3; TRBD2 agrees at 7 bases. CDR1 SGHTA and CDR2 FQGTGA come from the germline V gene. The J segment lost 2 bases and the V segment lost 10 bases, leaving 9 bases of the junction unmatched. The CDR3 runs 14 residues. The CDR3 is CATQGAGPTDTQYF. CDR3 DNA: TGTGCCACCCAGGGAGCGGGGCCCACAGATACGCAGTATTTT.

This chain connects TRBV27 to TRBJ2-1; 7 positions agree with TRBD1. With 5 bases clipped from V and 6 bases from J, the junction kept 4 bases outside the gene matches. Germline CDR1 reads MNHEY; CDR2 reads SMNVEV (reference sequence). This CDR3 region has 13 residues. CDR3 residues: CASSEPGGNEQFF. CDR3 nucleotides: TGTGCCAGCAGTGAGCCAGGGGGCAATGAGCAGTTCTTC.

J is TRBJ2-7 and V is TRBV7-6; TRBD1 aligns across 7 bases. The V segment lost 3 bases and the J segment 6 bases; nucleotides outside the gene matches: 8. This CDR3 contains 14 residues. The germline gives CDR1 SGHVS, CDR2 FNYEAQ. CDR3 in DNA: TGTGCCAGCAGCTTCCAAGAGACAGGGCGCGAGCAGTACTTC. As protein: CASSFQETGREQYF.

The chain couples TRBV7-8 to TRBJ2-1; 9 bases agree with TRBD2. From germline, CDR1 is SGHVS and CDR2 FQNEAQ. Losses at the gene ends were 0 bases for V and 6 bases for J; bases not matched to a gene: 9. The CDR3 is made up of 17 amino acids. DNA of the CDR3: TGTGCCAGCAGCTTAGCGCAGAGAACTAGCGGGCGCAATGAGCAGTTCTTC. Its protein product is CASSLAQRTSGRNEQFF. Combining the CDR3 with reference TRBV7-8 and TRBJ2-1 gives the whole variable domain GAGVSQSPRYKVAKRGQDVALRCDPISGHVSLFWYQQALGQGPEFLTYFQNEAQLDKSGLPSDRFFAERPEGSVSTLKIQRTQQEDSAVYLCASSLAQRTSGRNEQFFGPGTRLTVL.

This chain joins TRBV28 and TRBJ2-2; D unclear. V lost 6 bases and J lost 3, with 5 bases in between. The CDR3 is 12 amino acids. Looked up from germline, CDR1 is MDHEN and CDR2 is SYDVKM. The CDR3 reads CASRRYTGELFF. The CDR3 nucleotides read TGTGCCAGCAGACGGTACACCGGGGAGCTGTTTTTT.

This clone turned up a few times. The J gene is TRBJ1-2, the V gene TRBV30; D may be TRBD1 (5 bases). This CDR3 contains 11 residues. Germline loops: CDR1 GTSNPN, CDR2 SVGIG (reference sequence). V dropped 7 bases and J dropped 3 bases, with 9 bases sitting between them. DNA of the CDR3: TGTGCCTCCAGGGAGGACTATGGCTACACCTTC. Its protein is CASREDYGYTF.

The chain combines TRBV4-2 with TRBJ2-1; perhaps TRBD2 as D (6 bases). Germline V gene sequence: CDR1 LGHNA, CDR2 YNFKEQ. V was pared by 4 bases and J by 4 bases, with 20 bases between. The CDR3 is 17 residues long. The CDR3 is CASSPSPGSYGYNEQFF. As DNA, the CDR3 is TGTGCCAGCAGCCCAAGTCCCGGGAGTTACGGATACAATGAGCAGTTCTTC.

This clone came up once. The sample holds other DNA sequences that translate to the same CDR3. The genes are TRBV5-1 and TRBJ1-2; TRBD1 matches 8 bases. Germline V gene lookup returns CDR1 SGHRS and CDR2 YFSETQ. The CDR3 is made up of 14 amino acids. V lost 1 base, J lost 5 bases, and 4 bases stayed unmatched. In DNA, the CDR3 is TGCGCCAGCAGCTTGACAGGGGGAGAATATGGCTACACCTTC. This translates into CASSLTGGEYGYTF.

The chain links TRBV6-2 or TRBV6-3 to TRBJ2-1; D unclear. Germline values: CDR1 MNHEY, CDR2 SVGEGT. The CDR3 extends over 12 amino acids. V was cut by 1 base and J by 7 bases, with 5 bases left in between. CDR3 region: CASSYYGNEQFF. The CDR3 DNA follows: TGTGCCAGCAGTTACTACGGGAATGAGCAGTTCTTC.

CDR3 sequence reads: CASSLTSVEQYF. CDR3 nucleotide sequence: TGTGCCAGCAGTTTAACTAGCGTTGAGCAGTACTTC. The V gene is TRBV2, the J gene TRBJ2-7, with 7 positions matching TRBD2. The CDR3 has 12 amino acids. Losses at the gene ends were 5 bases for V and 7 bases for J; bases not matched to a gene: 5. Germline values: CDR1 SNHLY, CDR2 FYNNEI.

The rearrangement joins TRBV30 to TRBJ1-1; TRBD1 matches at 7 bases. The ends lost 4 bases at V and 3 bases at J; junction bases unmatched: 5. Germline loops: CDR1 GTSNPN, CDR2 SVGIG (reference sequence). The CDR3 extends over 13 amino acids. CDR3 DNA sequence: TGTGCCTGGATTTCCGGGACAGACACTGAAGCTTTCTTT. It codes for CAWISGTDTEAFF. The variable domain in full, completed from reference TRBV30 and TRBJ1-1, reads SQTIHQWPATLVQPVGSPLSLECTVEGTSNPNLYWYRQAAGRGLQLLFYSVGIGQISSEVPQNLSASRPQDRQFILSSKKLLLSDSGFYLCAWISGTDTEAFFGQGTRLTVV.

The rearrangement links TRBV2 to TRBJ2-2, with TRBD2 matching 12 bases. J gave up 0 bases and V 4 bases, and 9 bases lay outside the gene matches. Germline values: CDR1 SNHLY, CDR2 FYNNEI. The length of the CDR3 is 19 residues. The CDR3 DNA reads TGTGCCAGCAGTGTCCTAGCGGGAGGGGTACTCGCGAACACCGGGGAGCTGTTTTTT. Protein product: CASSVLAGGVLANTGELFF.

The rearrangement uses TRBV7-2 and TRBJ2-2; tentative D call: TRBD1 (6 bases). Trimming shortened V by 0 bases and J by 5 bases, and 13 bases separated the two germline ends. The CDR3 consists of 16 residues. Germline V gene data show CDR1 as SGHTA and CDR2 as FQGNSA. In DNA form, the CDR3 reads TGTGCCAGCAGCTTAGCAACAGGGTGGGGAACCGGGGAGCTGTTTTTT. It translates to CASSLATGWGTGELFF.

The rearrangement links TRBV19 to TRBJ1-4; the match to TRBD1 covers 9 bases. Germline V lookup: CDR1 LNHDA, CDR2 SQIVND (reference sequence). This CDR3 contains 16 residues. Trimming cost V 5 bases and J 4 bases; bases outside gene matches: 8. The CDR3 reads CASSSRTGGGNEKLFF. The DNA of the CDR3 is TGTGCCAGTAGTTCCCGAACAGGGGGCGGTAATGAAAAACTGTTTTTT.

This chain joins TRBV14 and TRBJ2-7, with 8 nucleotides matching TRBD2. The length of the CDR3 is 15 residues. Looked up from germline, CDR1 is SGHDN and CDR2 is FVKESK. Trimming took 0 bases from V and 6 from J; bases not matched to a gene: 7. CDR3 sequence (DNA): TGTGCCAGCAGCCAAGACACGGGAGGGCCCAGCGAGCAGTACTTC. It specifies CASSQDTGGPSEQYF.

This sequence joins TRBV5-1 and TRBJ2-3; D perhaps matches TRBD2 (5 bases). Looked up from germline, CDR1 is SGHRS and CDR2 is YFSETQ. The CDR3 totals 14 residues. V lost 2 bases to trimming and J lost 2 bases, with 9 bases between them. The CDR3 region has the DNA TGCGCCAGCAGCTTAGGACTCCTCACAGATACGCAGTATTTT. Translation gives CASSLGLLTDTQYF. Full variable domain (remainder filled in from reference TRBV5-1 and TRBJ2-3): KAGVTQTPRYLIKTRGQQVTLSCSPISGHRSVSWYQQTPGQGLQFLFEYFSETQRNKGNFPGRFSGRQFSNSRSEMNVSTLELGDSALYLCASSLGLLTDTQYFGPGTRLTVL.